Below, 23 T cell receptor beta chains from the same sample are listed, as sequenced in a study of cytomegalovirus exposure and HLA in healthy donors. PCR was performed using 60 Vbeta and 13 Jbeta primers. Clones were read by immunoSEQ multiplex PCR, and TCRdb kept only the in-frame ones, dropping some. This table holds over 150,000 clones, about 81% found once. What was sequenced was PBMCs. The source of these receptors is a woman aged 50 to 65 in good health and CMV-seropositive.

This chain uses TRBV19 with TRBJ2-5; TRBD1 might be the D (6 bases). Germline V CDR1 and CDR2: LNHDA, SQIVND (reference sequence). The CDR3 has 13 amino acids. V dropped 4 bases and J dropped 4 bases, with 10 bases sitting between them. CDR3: CASSRQVGETQYF. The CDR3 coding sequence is TGTGCCAGTAGTAGACAGGTTGGAGAGACCCAGTACTTC. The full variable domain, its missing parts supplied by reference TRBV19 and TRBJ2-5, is DGGITQSPKYLFRKEGQNVTLSCEQNLNHDAMYWYRQDPGQGLRLIYYSQIVNDFQKGDIAEGYSVSREKKESFPLTVTSAQKNPTAFYLCASSRQVGETQYFGPGTRLLVL.

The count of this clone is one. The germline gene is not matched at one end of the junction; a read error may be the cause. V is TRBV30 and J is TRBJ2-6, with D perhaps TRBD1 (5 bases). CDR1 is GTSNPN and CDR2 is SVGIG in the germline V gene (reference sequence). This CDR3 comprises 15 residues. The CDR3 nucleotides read TGTGCCTGGAGCGTCTTAAGGGCTGGGGCCAACGGCCTGACTTTC. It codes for CAWSVLRAGANGLTF.

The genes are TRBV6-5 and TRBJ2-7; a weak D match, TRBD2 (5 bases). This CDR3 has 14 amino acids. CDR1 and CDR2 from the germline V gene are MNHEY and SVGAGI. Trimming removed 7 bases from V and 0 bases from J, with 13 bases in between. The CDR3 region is CASKRGQVSYEQYF. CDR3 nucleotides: TGTGCCAGCAAGCGAGGGCAGGTCTCCTACGAGCAGTACTTC.

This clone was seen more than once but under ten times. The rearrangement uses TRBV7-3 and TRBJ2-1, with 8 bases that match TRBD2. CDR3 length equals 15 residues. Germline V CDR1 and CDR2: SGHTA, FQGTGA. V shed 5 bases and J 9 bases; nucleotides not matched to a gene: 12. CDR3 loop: CASSRTSGSPSEQFF. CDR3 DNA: TGTGCCAGCAGCCGGACCAGCGGGAGTCCGAGTGAGCAGTTCTTC.

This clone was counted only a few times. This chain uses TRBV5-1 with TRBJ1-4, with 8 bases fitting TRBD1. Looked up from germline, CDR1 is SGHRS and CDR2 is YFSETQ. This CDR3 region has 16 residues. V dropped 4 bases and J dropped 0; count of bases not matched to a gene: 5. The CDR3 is CASSPGTGATNEKLFF. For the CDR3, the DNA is TGCGCCAGCAGCCCCGGGACAGGCGCAACTAATGAAAAACTGTTTTTT.

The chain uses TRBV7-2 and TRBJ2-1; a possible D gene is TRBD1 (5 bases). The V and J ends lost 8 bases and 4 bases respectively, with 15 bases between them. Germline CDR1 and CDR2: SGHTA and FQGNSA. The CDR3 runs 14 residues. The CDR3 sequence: CASGRQTGYNEQFF. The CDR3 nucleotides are TGTGCCAGCGGGCGACAGACCGGTTACAATGAGCAGTTCTTC. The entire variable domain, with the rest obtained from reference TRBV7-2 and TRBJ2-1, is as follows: GAGVSQSPSNKVTEKGKDVELRCDPISGHTALYWYRQSLGQGLEFLIYFQGNSAPDKSGLPSDRFSAERTGGSVSTLTIQRTQQEDSAVYLCASGRQTGYNEQFFGPGTRLTVL.

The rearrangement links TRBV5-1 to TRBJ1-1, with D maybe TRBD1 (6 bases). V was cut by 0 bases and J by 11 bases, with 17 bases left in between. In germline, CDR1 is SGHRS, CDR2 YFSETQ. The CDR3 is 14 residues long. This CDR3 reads CASSLGAVGAVAFF. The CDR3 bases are TGCGCCAGCAGCTTGGGGGCTGTGGGGGCGGTTGCTTTCTTT.

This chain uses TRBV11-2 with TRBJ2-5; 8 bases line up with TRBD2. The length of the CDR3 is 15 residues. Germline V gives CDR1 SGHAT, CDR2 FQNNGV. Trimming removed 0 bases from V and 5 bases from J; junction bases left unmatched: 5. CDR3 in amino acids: CASSLDRASGETQYF. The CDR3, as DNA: TGTGCCAGCAGCTTAGATCGTGCTAGCGGGGAGACCCAGTACTTC.

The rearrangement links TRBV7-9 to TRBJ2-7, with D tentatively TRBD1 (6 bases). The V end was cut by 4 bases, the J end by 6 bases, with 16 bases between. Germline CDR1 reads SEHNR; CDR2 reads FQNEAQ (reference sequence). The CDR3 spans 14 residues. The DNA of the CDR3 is TGTGCCAGCAGCTCGGACAGATACTCGGGCGAGCAGTACTTC. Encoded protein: CASSSDRYSGEQYF.

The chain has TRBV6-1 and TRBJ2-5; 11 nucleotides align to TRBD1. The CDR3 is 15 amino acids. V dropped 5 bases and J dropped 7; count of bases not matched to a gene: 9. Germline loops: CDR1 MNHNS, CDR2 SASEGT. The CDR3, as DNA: TGTGCCAGCAGTTCCCCGGGACAGGGGGTGGGGACCCAGTACTTC. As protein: CASSSPGQGVGTQYF.

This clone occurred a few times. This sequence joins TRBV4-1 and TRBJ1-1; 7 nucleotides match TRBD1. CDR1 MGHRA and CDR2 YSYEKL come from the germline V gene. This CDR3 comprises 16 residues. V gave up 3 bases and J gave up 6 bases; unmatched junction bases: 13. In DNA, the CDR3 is TGCGCCAGCAGCCAGCTAGACAGGGTCGGGAAGCCTGAAGCTTTCTTT. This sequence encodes CASSQLDRVGKPEAFF.

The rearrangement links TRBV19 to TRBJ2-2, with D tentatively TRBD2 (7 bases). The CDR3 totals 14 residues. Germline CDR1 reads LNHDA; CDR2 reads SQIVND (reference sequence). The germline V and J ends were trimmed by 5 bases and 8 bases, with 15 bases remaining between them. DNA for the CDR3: TGTGCCAGTAGTCCTATAGGGGGGGCTGGGGAGCTGTTTTTT. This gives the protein CASSPIGGAGELFF.

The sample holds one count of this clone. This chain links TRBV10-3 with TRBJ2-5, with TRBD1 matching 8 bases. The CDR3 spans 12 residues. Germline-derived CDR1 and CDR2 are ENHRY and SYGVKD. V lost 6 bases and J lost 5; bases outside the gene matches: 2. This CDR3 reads CAISYRGETQYF. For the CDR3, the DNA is TGTGCCATCAGCTACAGGGGGGAGACCCAGTACTTC.

The CDR3 nucleotides read TGCGCCAGCAGCCCCACCAACGGCAGGTCCGAGCCCCAGCATTTT. Amino acids: CASSPTNGRSEPQHF. The V and J genes are TRBV5-1 and TRBJ1-5; D not certain. Trimming took off 4 bases at V and 8 bases at J, with 19 bases between the two ends. Germline V gene sequence: CDR1 SGHRS, CDR2 YFSETQ. This CDR3 has 15 amino acids.

The CDR3 here is CASSFYTHRDEKLFF. The CDR3 DNA reads as TGTGCCAGCAGTTTTTATACTCACAGGGATGAAAAACTGTTTTTT. The chain uses TRBV27 and TRBJ1-4; TRBD1 is a possible D gene (6 bases). Trimming shortened V by 3 bases and J by 6 bases, and 14 bases separated the two germline ends. Germline V gene data show CDR1 as MNHEY and CDR2 as SMNVEV (reference sequence). There are 15 residues in the CDR3.

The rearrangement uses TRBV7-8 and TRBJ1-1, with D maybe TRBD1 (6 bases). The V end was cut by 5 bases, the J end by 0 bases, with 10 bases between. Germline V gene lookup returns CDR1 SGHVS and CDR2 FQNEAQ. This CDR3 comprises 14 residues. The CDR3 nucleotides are TGTGCCAGCAGCCCAGGGGTACTGAACACTGAAGCTTTCTTT. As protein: CASSPGVLNTEAFF.

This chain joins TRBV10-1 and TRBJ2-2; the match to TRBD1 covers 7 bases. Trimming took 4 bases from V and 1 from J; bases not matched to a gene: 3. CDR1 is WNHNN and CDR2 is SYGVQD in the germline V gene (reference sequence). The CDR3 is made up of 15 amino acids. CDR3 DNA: TGCGCCAGCAGTGTAAACAGGGGGAACACCGGGGAGCTGTTTTTT. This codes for CASSVNRGNTGELFF.

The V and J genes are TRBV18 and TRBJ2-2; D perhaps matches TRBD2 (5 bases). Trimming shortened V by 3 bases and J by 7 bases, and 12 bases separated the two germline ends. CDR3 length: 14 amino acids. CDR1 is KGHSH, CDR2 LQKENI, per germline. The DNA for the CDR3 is TGTGCCAGCTCACCCCGGAGAGCGGACGGGGAGCTGTTTTTT. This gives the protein CASSPRRADGELFF.

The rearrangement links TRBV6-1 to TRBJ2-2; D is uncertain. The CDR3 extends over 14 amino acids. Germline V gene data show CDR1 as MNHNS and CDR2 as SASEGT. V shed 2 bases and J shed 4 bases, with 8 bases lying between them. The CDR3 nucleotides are TGTGCCAGCAGTGAACAGGTTACCACCGGGGAGCTGTTTTTT. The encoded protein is CASSEQVTTGELFF.

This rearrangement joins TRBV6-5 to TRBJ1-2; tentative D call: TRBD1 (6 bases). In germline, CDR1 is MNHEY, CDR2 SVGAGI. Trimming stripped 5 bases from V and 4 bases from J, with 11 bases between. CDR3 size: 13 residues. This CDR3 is CASSPGTSYGYTF. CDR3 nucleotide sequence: TGTGCCAGCAGTCCCGGGACAAGCTATGGCTACACCTTC.

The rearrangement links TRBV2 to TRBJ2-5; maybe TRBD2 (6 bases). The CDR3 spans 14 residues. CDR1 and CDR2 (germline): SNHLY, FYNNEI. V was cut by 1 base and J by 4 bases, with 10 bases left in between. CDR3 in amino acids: CASSEGRTTETQYF. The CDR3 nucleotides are TGTGCCAGCAGTGAAGGTCGGACTACAGAGACCCAGTACTTC.

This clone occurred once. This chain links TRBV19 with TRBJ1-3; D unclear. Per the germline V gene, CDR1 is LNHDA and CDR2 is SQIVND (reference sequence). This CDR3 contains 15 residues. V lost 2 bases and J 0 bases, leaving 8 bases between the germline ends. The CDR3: CASSIRRTSGNTIYF. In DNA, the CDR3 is TGTGCCAGTAGTATAAGGAGGACCTCTGGAAACACCATATATTTT.

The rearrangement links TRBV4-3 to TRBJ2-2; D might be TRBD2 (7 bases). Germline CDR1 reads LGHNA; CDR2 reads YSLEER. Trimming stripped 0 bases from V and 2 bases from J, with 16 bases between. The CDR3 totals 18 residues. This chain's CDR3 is CASSQDQGGLLNTGELFF. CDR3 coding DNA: TGCGCCAGCAGCCAAGATCAAGGGGGACTACTTAACACCGGGGAGCTGTTTTTT.